The entry that follows covers one T cell receptor (beta chain) sequence. Between the trimmed V and J ends, which lost 1 base and 8 bases, there was a span of 12 bases. Germline-derived CDR1 and CDR2 are SGHRS and YFSETQ. The CDR3 sequence is 14 residues long. These data are taken from a study of Ad26.COV2.S vaccination and SARS-CoV-2 variants. Assay: immunoSEQ multiplex PCR; the TCRdb copy retains only in-frame clones and omits some. The sample has 380,000 or so clones; roughly nine tenths are singletons. Treatment here: around 19 received Ad26.COV2.S at low or high dose, single or two shots; about five received placebo; per-sample allocation not given. Sampling was done on day 63 after the first vaccine or placebo injection.

This chain joins TRBV5-1 and TRBJ1-4; D gene uncertain. Here the sequenced sample was peripheral blood, taken in a trial of Ad26.COV2.S vaccine versus placebo. This TCR was recovered from a person between 18 and 60 years old who received the Ad26.COV2.S COVID-19 vaccine or a placebo. This CDR3 is CASSLTVIGEKLFF. DNA of the CDR3: TGCGCCAGCAGCTTGACGGTTATAGGGGAAAAACTGTTTTTT.